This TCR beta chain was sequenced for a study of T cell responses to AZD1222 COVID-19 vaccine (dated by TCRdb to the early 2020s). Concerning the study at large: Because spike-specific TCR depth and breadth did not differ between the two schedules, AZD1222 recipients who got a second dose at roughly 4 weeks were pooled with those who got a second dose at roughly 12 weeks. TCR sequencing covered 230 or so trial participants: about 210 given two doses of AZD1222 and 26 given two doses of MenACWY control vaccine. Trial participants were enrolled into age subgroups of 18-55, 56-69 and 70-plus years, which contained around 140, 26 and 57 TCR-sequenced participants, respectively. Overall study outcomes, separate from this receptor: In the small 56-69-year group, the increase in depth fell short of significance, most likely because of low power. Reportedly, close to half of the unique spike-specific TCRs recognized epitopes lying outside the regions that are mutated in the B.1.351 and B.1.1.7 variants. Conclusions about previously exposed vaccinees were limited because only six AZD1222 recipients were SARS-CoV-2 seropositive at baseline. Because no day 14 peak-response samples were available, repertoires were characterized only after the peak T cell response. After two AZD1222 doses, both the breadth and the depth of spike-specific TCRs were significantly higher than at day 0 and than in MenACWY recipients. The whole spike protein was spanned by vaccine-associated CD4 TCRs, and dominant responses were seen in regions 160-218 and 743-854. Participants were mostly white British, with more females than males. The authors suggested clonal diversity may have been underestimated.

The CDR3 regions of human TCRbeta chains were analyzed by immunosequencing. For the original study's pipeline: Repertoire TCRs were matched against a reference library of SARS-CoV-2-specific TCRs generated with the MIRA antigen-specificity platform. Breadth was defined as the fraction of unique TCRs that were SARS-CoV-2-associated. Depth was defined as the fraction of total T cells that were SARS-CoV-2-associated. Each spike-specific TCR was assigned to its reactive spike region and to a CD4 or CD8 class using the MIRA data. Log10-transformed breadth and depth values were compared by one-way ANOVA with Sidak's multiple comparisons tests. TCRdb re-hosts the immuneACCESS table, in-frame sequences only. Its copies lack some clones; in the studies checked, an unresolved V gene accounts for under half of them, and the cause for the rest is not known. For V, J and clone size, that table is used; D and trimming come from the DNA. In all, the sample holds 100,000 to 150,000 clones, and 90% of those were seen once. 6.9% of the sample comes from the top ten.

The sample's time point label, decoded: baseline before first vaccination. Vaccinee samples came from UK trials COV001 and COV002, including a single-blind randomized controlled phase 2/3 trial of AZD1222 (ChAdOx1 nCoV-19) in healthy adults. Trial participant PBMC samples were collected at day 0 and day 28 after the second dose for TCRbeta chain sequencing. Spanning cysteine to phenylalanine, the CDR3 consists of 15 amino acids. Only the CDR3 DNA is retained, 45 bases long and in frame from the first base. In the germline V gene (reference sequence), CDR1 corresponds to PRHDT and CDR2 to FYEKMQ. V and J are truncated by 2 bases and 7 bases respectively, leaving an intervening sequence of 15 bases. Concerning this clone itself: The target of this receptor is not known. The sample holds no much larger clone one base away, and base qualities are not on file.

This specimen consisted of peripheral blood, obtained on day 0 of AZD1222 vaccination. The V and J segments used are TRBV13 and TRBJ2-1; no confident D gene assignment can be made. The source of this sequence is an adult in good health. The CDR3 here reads CASSLTSIRINEQFF. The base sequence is TGTGCCAGCAGCTTAACCTCCATTCGGATTAATGAGCAGTTCTTC.